A single sample gave rise to the 30 T cell receptor beta chains below, sequenced in a study of T cell repertoires in cytomegalovirus infection. A single record per CDR3 protein comes from TCRdb applying MiXCR to the reads. This table holds hundreds of thousands of distinct CDR3 sequences, around 30% found once. These receptors are not linked to any known antigen. Sequenced here: cultured PBMCs, sampled from culture after CMV antigen stimulation. These receptors were obtained from a human donor in good health (CMV status not recorded). Some clones in this sample may be carry-over from other donors' samples.

J is TRBJ2-1 and V is TRBV20-1; 14 bases agree with TRBD2. Per the germline V gene, CDR1 is DFQATT and CDR2 is SNEGSKA (reference sequence). The CDR3 is 17 residues long. V was pared by 6 bases and J by 1 base, with 8 bases of the junction left unmatched. The CDR3: CSAPGTSGSWSYNEQFF. CDR3 DNA sequence: TGCAGTGCGCCCGGGACTAGCGGGAGTTGGTCCTACAATGAGCAGTTCTTC.

At least ten counts were recorded for this clonotype. The chain couples TRBV7-2 to TRBJ1-4; no definite D call. Germline CDR1 reads SGHTA; CDR2 reads FQGNSA. Trimming stripped 7 bases from V and 8 bases from J, with 14 bases between. The CDR3 covers 13 residues. The CDR3 DNA sequence: TGTGCCAGCAACCTTCATACGGGGGAAAAACTGTTTTTT. Translation gives CASNLHTGEKLFF.

This clonotype has just a few counts. CDR3: CASRSQKTTGVRETQYF. For the CDR3, the DNA is TGTGCCAGCAGATCCCAAAAGACCACAGGGGTTCGGGAGACCCAGTACTTC. The rearrangement joins TRBV7-2 to TRBJ2-5; the match to TRBD1 covers 7 bases. CDR3 length equals 17 residues. With 6 bases clipped from V and 5 bases from J, the junction kept 18 bases outside the gene matches. The germline gives CDR1 SGHTA, CDR2 FQGNSA.

This clonotype turned up a few times. The rearrangement joins TRBV25-1 to TRBJ2-3, with a possible D match to TRBD2 (6 bases). Trimming removed 5 bases at V and 6 bases at J, with 12 bases between. Germline V CDR1 and CDR2: MGHDK, SYGVNS. The CDR3 consists of 13 residues. DNA for the CDR3: TGTGCCAGCAGTCACCGGAGGGAGGATACGCAGTATTTT. Translating it yields CASSHRREDTQYF. The whole variable domain, remainder taken from reference TRBV25-1 and TRBJ2-3, is EADIYQTPRYLVIGTGKKITLECSQTMGHDKMYWYQQDPGMELHLIHYSYGVNSTEKGDLSSESTVSRIRTEHFPLTLESARPSHTSQYLCASSHRREDTQYFGPGTRLTVL.

This clonotype was observed at least ten times. The rearrangement joins TRBV7-9 to TRBJ2-5, with 7 nucleotides matching TRBD1. Germline CDR1 reads SEHNR; CDR2 reads FQNEAQ (reference sequence). The CDR3 runs to 13 residues. V shed 7 bases and J 2 bases; nucleotides not matched to a gene: 4. CDR3 nucleotides: TGTGCCAGCAACCTACAGGGGCAAGAGACCCAGTACTTC. This gives the protein CASNLQGQETQYF. The complete variable domain, with remaining parts taken from reference TRBV7-9 and TRBJ2-5, reads DTGVSQNPRHKITKRGQNVTFRCDPISEHNRLYWYRQTLGQGPEFLTYFQNEAQLEKSRLLSDRFSAERPKGSFSTLEIQRTEQGDSAMYLCASNLQGQETQYFGPGTRLLVL.

In its sample, this clonotype was seen once. The rearrangement uses TRBV20-1 and TRBJ2-3; 10 bases align to TRBD2. J lost 1 base, V lost 0 bases, and 7 bases had no gene match. Germline V gene data show CDR1 as DFQATT and CDR2 as SNEGSKA (reference sequence). This CDR3 has 17 amino acids. CDR3 DNA: TGCAGTGCTAGAGATTATTGGACTAGCGGACGCACAGATACGCAGTATTTT. Translated: CSARDYWTSGRTDTQYF.

The gene calls are TRBV7-9 and TRBJ1-2; the D gene is possibly TRBD1 (5 bases). V gave up 1 base and J gave up 6 bases, with 15 bases separating them. CDR1 and CDR2 (germline): SEHNR, FQNEAQ (reference sequence). This CDR3 comprises 15 residues. For the CDR3, the DNA is TGTGCCAGCAGCTTAGTAATAGGGGCGGGTGATGGCTACACCTTC. Translation gives CASSLVIGAGDGYTF.

The chain joins TRBV7-2 to TRBJ2-7; weak D call: TRBD2 (5 bases). V shed 5 bases and J shed 2 bases, with 10 bases lying between them. Germline CDR1 is SGHTA and CDR2 is FQGNSA. There are 13 residues in the CDR3. The CDR3 DNA sequence: TGTGCCAGCAGCGGACCGGGAACCTACGAGCAGTACTTC. This encodes CASSGPGTYEQYF.

The chain couples TRBV20-1 to TRBJ2-3, with TRBD2 matching over 8 bases. Trimming removed 6 bases from V and 5 bases from J; junction bases left unmatched: 7. Germline lookup yields CDR1 DFQATT and CDR2 SNEGSKA (reference sequence). This CDR3 contains 13 residues. In DNA, the CDR3 is TGCAGTGCCACGAAGCGGGGGATAGATACGCAGTATTTT. Encoded protein: CSATKRGIDTQYF.

This clonotype showed up just a few times. V is TRBV4-2 and J is TRBJ2-1; D ambiguous. From germline, CDR1 is LGHNA and CDR2 YNFKEQ. This CDR3 spans 13 amino acids. V lost 0 bases and J 6 bases, leaving 6 bases between the germline ends. In DNA form, the CDR3 reads TGTGCCAGCAGCCAAGATCTCACCAATGAGCAGTTCTTC. This encodes CASSQDLTNEQFF.

V is TRBV2 and J is TRBJ2-5, with 8 bases identical to TRBD2. Germline CDR1 and CDR2: SNHLY and FYNNEI. CDR3 length: 13 amino acids. Trimming took 8 bases from V and 4 from J; bases not matched to a gene: 6. The CDR3 region has the DNA TGTGCCAGCTGCCGGGGGGGGAGAGAGACCCAGTACTTC. Translation: CASCRGGRETQYF.

V and J are TRBV12-3 or TRBV12-4 and TRBJ1-5; 10 bases agree with TRBD1. The V segment lost 3 bases and the J segment 3 bases; nucleotides outside the gene matches: 2. The CDR3 consists of 15 residues. CDR3 sequence reads: CASSFDRGPNQPQHF. The CDR3 DNA sequence: TGTGCCAGCAGTTTCGACAGGGGGCCCAATCAGCCCCAGCATTTT.

V gene TRBV29-1 combines with J gene TRBJ2-5, with D possibly TRBD1 on 6 matching bases. Germline assignment: CDR1 SQVTM and CDR2 ANQGSEA. This CDR3 has 15 residues. V was shortened by 4 bases and J by 0 bases, with 15 bases between the two germline ends. The CDR3 DNA reads TGCAGCGTTGGACAGGACCGGGGCTACCAAGAGACCCAGTACTTC. Protein product: CSVGQDRGYQETQYF.

This clonotype was seen a handful of times. V is TRBV12-5 and J is TRBJ2-7; tentative D call: TRBD1 (6 bases). This CDR3 contains 14 residues. CDR1 is LGHNT and CDR2 is FRNRAP in the germline V gene. The V end lost 6 bases, the J end lost 2 bases, and 14 bases lay between the germline ends. CDR3 in amino acids: CASGEQGQTYEQYF. The CDR3 DNA reads as TGTGCTAGTGGGGAACAGGGACAAACCTACGAGCAGTACTTC.

This rearrangement joins TRBV4-1 to TRBJ1-4, with D perhaps matching TRBD1 (6 bases). The CDR3 contains 15 residues. Germline CDR1 is MGHRA and CDR2 is YSYEKL. Trimming left V 0 bases short and J 5 bases short, with 10 bases between. The CDR3 DNA reads as TGCGCCAGCAGCCAAGATAGGGACATAAATGAAAAACTGTTTTTT. Translation gives CASSQDRDINEKLFF.

The chain has TRBV7-6 and TRBJ2-1; 10 nucleotides agree with TRBD2. Germline CDR1 reads SGHVS; CDR2 reads FNYEAQ. The ends lost 5 bases at V and 8 bases at J; junction bases unmatched: 12. The CDR3 loop spans 16 amino acids. CDR3: CASSPYLAGDYDEQFF. The CDR3 nucleotides are TGTGCCAGCAGCCCATACCTAGCGGGGGATTACGATGAGCAGTTCTTC.

The rearrangement links TRBV19 to TRBJ1-5; D uncertain. The CDR3 covers 16 residues. In germline, CDR1 is LNHDA, CDR2 SQIVND (reference sequence). V lost 5 bases, J lost 4 bases, and 18 bases lay in between. CDR3 sequence: CASSRRTNRGNQPQHF. The CDR3 nucleotides read TGTGCCAGTAGTCGTCGGACGAACCGCGGGAATCAGCCCCAGCATTTT. The whole variable domain, filled in from reference TRBV19 and TRBJ1-5, reads DGGITQSPKYLFRKEGQNVTLSCEQNLNHDAMYWYRQDPGQGLRLIYYSQIVNDFQKGDIAEGYSVSREKKESFPLTVTSAQKNPTAFYLCASSRRTNRGNQPQHFGDGTRLSIL.

This clonotype was counted only a few times. V gene TRBV2 combines with J gene TRBJ1-1, with D possibly being TRBD1 (6 bases). Trimming took off 5 bases at V and 3 bases at J, with 13 bases between the two ends. The V gene's germline CDR1 is SNHLY and CDR2 FYNNEI. The CDR3 consists of 14 residues. In nucleotides, the CDR3 is TGTGCCAGCAGTCAAACAGGGCTATACACTGAAGCTTTCTTT. It translates to CASSQTGLYTEAFF.

This clonotype occurred a few times. The chain employs TRBV7-6 and TRBJ1-2, with D maybe TRBD1 (6 bases). This CDR3 is 14 amino acids long. Trimming took off 3 bases at V and 4 bases at J, with 12 bases between the two ends. The germline CDR1 and CDR2 sequences are SGHVS and FNYEAQ. CDR3 amino acids: CASSLQQGVYGYTF. The CDR3 DNA reads as TGTGCCAGCAGCTTGCAACAGGGTGTCTATGGCTACACCTTC.

This clonotype appeared a few times. V usage is TRBV6-2 or TRBV6-3 and J usage is TRBJ2-5; TRBD1 is a possible D gene (5 bases). Between the trimmed V and J ends, which lost 1 base and 2 bases, there was a span of 8 bases. The germline V gene encodes CDR1 MNHEY and CDR2 SVGEGT. The CDR3 covers 14 residues. The CDR3 protein is CASSYLTEQETQYF. For the CDR3, the DNA is TGTGCCAGCAGTTACTTGACAGAACAAGAGACCCAGTACTTC.

In its sample, this clonotype was seen a few times. V and J are TRBV7-9 and TRBJ1-2, with D tentatively TRBD1 (5 bases). Trimming stripped 1 base from V and 3 bases from J, with 12 bases between. CDR1 and CDR2 (germline): SEHNR, FQNEAQ (reference sequence). CDR3 size: 15 residues. In nucleotides, the CDR3 is TGTGCCAGCAGCTTAGTGGAGGGGTCGGACTATGGCTACACCTTC. It codes for CASSLVEGSDYGYTF.

The rearrangement links TRBV7-2 to TRBJ2-3; TRBD2 might be the D (5 bases). CDR3 length: 13 amino acids. The V gene lost 5 bases and the J gene lost 6 bases, with 12 bases spanning the gap. From germline, CDR1 is SGHTA and CDR2 FQGNSA. The CDR3 loop is CASSRGGLDTQYF. In DNA form, the CDR3 reads TGTGCCAGCAGCCGAGGAGGCCTTGATACGCAGTATTTT.

This clonotype appeared many times. The V and J genes are TRBV7-2 and TRBJ2-7; a possible D gene is TRBD1 (5 bases). Per germline, CDR1 SGHTA and CDR2 FQGNSA. The CDR3 is 13 amino acids. The V end lost 6 bases, the J end lost 0 bases, and 9 bases lay between the germline ends. In DNA, the CDR3 is TGTGCCAGCAGTTCCAGGGACTCCTACGAGCAGTACTTC. It yields the protein CASSSRDSYEQYF.

This chain connects TRBV20-1 to TRBJ2-7; tentative D call: TRBD2 (6 bases). This CDR3 comprises 14 residues. V dropped 3 bases and J dropped 7 bases, with 19 bases sitting between them. CDR1 and CDR2 from the germline V gene are DFQATT and SNEGSKA (reference sequence). Written as DNA, the CDR3 is TGCAGTGCTAGGGGGCGACTAGGTCCTTGGGAGCAGTACTTC. Its translation: CSARGRLGPWEQYF.

The CDR3 DNA reads TGTGCCAGTAGTTTACTGACTAGCGGGAGAGGAGATACGCAGTATTTT. Residues: CASSLLTSGRGDTQYF. The V and J genes are TRBV19 and TRBJ2-3; 12 bases align to TRBD2. Per germline, CDR1 LNHDA and CDR2 SQIVND (reference sequence). V was clipped by 5 bases and J by 5 bases; unmatched bases: 8. The CDR3 has 16 residues.

This clonotype was seen only a few times. The V gene is TRBV19, the J gene TRBJ2-1; D perhaps matches TRBD1 (5 bases). The germline V gene encodes CDR1 LNHDA and CDR2 SQIVND (reference sequence). Trimming removed 3 bases at V and 5 bases at J, with 11 bases between. This CDR3 has 14 amino acids. The CDR3 protein is CASSIFSGNNEQFF. The CDR3, as DNA: TGTGCCAGTAGTATTTTTTCAGGGAACAATGAGCAGTTCTTC.

In this sample, this clonotype turned up many times. The CDR3 spells CASSLAGLVRDRSYNEQFF. As DNA, the CDR3 is TGTGCCAGCAGCTTAGCTGGTTTAGTGCGGGATCGGTCCTACAATGAGCAGTTCTTC. V is TRBV7-2 and J is TRBJ2-1; D perhaps matches TRBD2 (6 bases). CDR3 length: 19 residues. Germline CDR1 and CDR2: SGHTA and FQGNSA. The V end lost 0 bases, the J end lost 1 base, and 19 bases lay between the germline ends.

The chain combines TRBV5-1 with TRBJ1-4; the match to TRBD1 covers 7 bases. The germline V gene encodes CDR1 SGHRS and CDR2 YFSETQ. The V and J ends lost 4 bases and 7 bases, in that order; junction bases with no gene match: 7. This CDR3 has 14 amino acids. CDR3 in DNA: TGCGCCAGCAGCCCGGACAGGATTGGTGAAAAACTGTTTTTT. This encodes CASSPDRIGEKLFF.

In DNA, the CDR3 is TGTGCCAGTAGTATCTGGGGACCCAGCTCTGGAAACACCATATATTTT. Translated, it gives CASSIWGPSSGNTIYF. The V call is TRBV19, the J call TRBJ1-3; D might be TRBD1 (5 bases). The CDR3 spans 16 residues. Trimming left V 3 bases short and J 0 bases short, with 12 bases between. Germline assignment: CDR1 LNHDA and CDR2 SQIVND (reference sequence).

This clonotype was recorded many times. The V call is TRBV6-1, the J call TRBJ2-3, with D hard to call. CDR3 length: 15 amino acids. Between the trimmed V and J ends, which lost 3 bases and 1 base, there was a span of 11 bases. Germline V CDR1 and CDR2: MNHNS, SASEGT. The CDR3 DNA sequence: TGTGCCAGCAGTGACGTGGATTGGGGCACAGATACGCAGTATTTT. Translated, it gives CASSDVDWGTDTQYF.